What follows are 30 T cell receptor beta chains derived from one specimen sequenced in a study of yellow fever vaccine responses in identical twins. TCRdb fed the RT-PCR reads into MiXCR, producing one record per CDR3 protein. The data contain a few thousand distinct CDR3 sequences, 70% to 90% of them seen just once; the ten biggest clones take up 2.9%. The sample was T cells from blood (PBMCs), unsorted or a sorted subset (not recorded which), taken before or after yellow fever vaccination (not recorded which). The receptor set was obtained from a woman aged 18-29 years who received the yellow fever vaccine.

This clonotype came up once. The CDR3 sequence: CASSEQAGGTGELFF. CDR3 nucleotide sequence: TGTGCCAGCAGTGAACAGGCCGGGGGTACCGGGGAGCTGTTTTTT. V is TRBV25-1 and J is TRBJ2-2; D possibly corresponds to TRBD2 (6 bases). The germline CDR1 and CDR2 sequences are MGHDK and SYGVNS. This CDR3 has 15 residues. With 2 bases removed from V and 5 bases from J, the gap between germline ends came to 12 bases.

The count of this clonotype is one. The rearrangement joins TRBV2 to TRBJ2-1; TRBD1 agrees at 7 bases. CDR1 and CDR2 from the germline V gene are SNHLY and FYNNEI. With 3 bases clipped from V and 6 bases from J, the junction kept 11 bases outside the gene matches. The CDR3 extends over 16 amino acids. CDR3 coding DNA: TGTGCCAGCAGTGATGGCGACAGGGTCAAGAGCAATGAGCAGTTCTTC. It is translated as CASSDGDRVKSNEQFF. Complete variable domain (other parts from reference TRBV2 and TRBJ2-1): EPEVTQTPSHQVTQMGQEVILRCVPISNHLYFYWYRQILGQKVEFLVSFYNNEISEKSEIFDDQFSVERPDGSNFTLKIRSTKLEDSAMYFCASSDGDRVKSNEQFFGPGTRLTVL.

The chain carries TRBV29-1 and TRBJ2-3; either TRBD1 or TRBD2 may supply D (6 bases each). Germline CDR1 and CDR2: SQVTM and ANQGSEA. The V end was cut by 5 bases, the J end by 4 bases, with 13 bases between. The CDR3 sequence is 13 residues long. CDR3 protein: CSVRLGGADTQYF. In nucleotides, the CDR3 is TGCAGCGTTCGTTTGGGGGGCGCAGATACGCAGTATTTT.

This chain joins TRBV19 and TRBJ2-2, with D possibly TRBD1 on 6 matching bases. The CDR3 loop spans 13 amino acids. Germline lookup yields CDR1 LNHDA and CDR2 SQIVND (reference sequence). With 7 bases removed from V and 9 bases from J, the gap between germline ends came to 15 bases. CDR3 amino acids: CASTGRGHRELFF. The CDR3 coding sequence is TGTGCCAGTACCGGTAGGGGACATCGGGAGCTGTTTTTT.

The chain combines TRBV4-3 with TRBJ2-3, with a possible D match to TRBD2 (5 bases). V shed 5 bases and J shed 3 bases, with 12 bases lying between them. This CDR3 is built from 14 residues. The V gene's germline CDR1 is LGHNA and CDR2 YSLEER. In nucleotides, the CDR3 is TGCGCCAGCAGCATAGAGGGTCGGACAGATACGCAGTATTTT. It specifies CASSIEGRTDTQYF.

This clonotype was seen more than once but under ten times. V and J are TRBV7-9 and TRBJ2-1; a weak D match, TRBD1 (6 bases). Looked up from germline, CDR1 is SEHNR and CDR2 is FQNEAQ (reference sequence). The CDR3 contains 14 residues. Trimming removed 9 bases from V and 5 bases from J, with 17 bases in between. The CDR3 loop reads CASILRDTDNEQFF. CDR3 nucleotides: TGTGCCAGTATTCTCCGGGACACAGACAATGAGCAGTTCTTC.

V gene TRBV5-1 combines with J gene TRBJ2-3, with 8 bases aligning to TRBD1. The CDR3 is 16 residues long. Trimming removed 0 bases from V and 4 bases from J; junction bases left unmatched: 7. Germline assignment: CDR1 SGHRS and CDR2 YFSETQ. CDR3 nucleotides: TGCGCCAGCAGCTTGGGGTCGGGACAGGTGCCAGATACGCAGTATTTT. This translates into CASSLGSGQVPDTQYF.

The chain couples TRBV11-2 to TRBJ2-7; D may be TRBD2 (6 bases). V lost 2 bases, J lost 4 bases, and 18 bases lay in between. Germline V gene lookup returns CDR1 SGHAT and CDR2 FQNNGV. The CDR3 has 16 residues. CDR3 in amino acids: CASSLRGGPVGYEQYF. The CDR3 DNA sequence: TGTGCCAGCAGCTTAAGGGGAGGTCCCGTGGGGTACGAGCAGTACTTC.

This clonotype came up a few times. This sequence joins TRBV18 and TRBJ2-7, with a possible D match to TRBD1 (6 bases). The germline CDR1 and CDR2 sequences are KGHSH and LQKENI. V gave up 4 bases and J gave up 3 bases, with 10 bases separating them. The CDR3 extends over 13 amino acids. This chain's CDR3 is CASSRDKNYEQYF. Written as DNA, the CDR3 is TGTGCCAGCTCACGGGACAAAAACTACGAGCAGTACTTC.

J is TRBJ2-5 and V is TRBV2, with a possible D match to TRBD1 (6 bases). Germline values: CDR1 SNHLY, CDR2 FYNNEI. The CDR3 is 13 amino acids. The V gene lost 6 bases and the J gene lost 5 bases, with 13 bases spanning the gap. CDR3 DNA: TGTGCCAGCAGGGAGGACAGCGTGGAGACCCAGTACTTC. It codes for CASREDSVETQYF. Based on the CDR3 plus reference TRBV2 and TRBJ2-5, the full variable domain is EPEVTQTPSHQVTQMGQEVILRCVPISNHLYFYWYRQILGQKVEFLVSFYNNEISEKSEIFDDQFSVERPDGSNFTLKIRSTKLEDSAMYFCASREDSVETQYFGPGTRLLVL.

This clonotype was recorded only once. The CDR3 nucleotides are TGTGCCAGCAGTACAAAAAAATTCTACAGGGGACAAAGTGAGAACGAGCAGTACTTC. Its protein product is CASSTKKFYRGQSENEQYF. This chain uses TRBV6-1 with TRBJ2-7; 7 bases match TRBD1. The J segment lost 5 bases and the V segment lost 5 bases, leaving 24 bases of the junction unmatched. Per germline, CDR1 MNHNS and CDR2 SASEGT. The CDR3 has 19 amino acids.

The chain uses TRBV13 and TRBJ2-7; D uncertain. V lost 6 bases and J 4 bases, leaving 13 bases between the germline ends. The CDR3 extends over 13 amino acids. Germline values: CDR1 PRHDT, CDR2 FYEKMQ (reference sequence). DNA for the CDR3: TGTGCCAGCAGGGGATACCCTAGTTACGAGCAGTACTTC. This gives the protein CASRGYPSYEQYF.

The chain employs TRBV3-1 and TRBJ2-1; D gene ambiguous. The germline V and J ends were trimmed by 4 bases and 0 bases, with 10 bases remaining between them. CDR1 is LGHDT, CDR2 YNNKEL, per germline (reference sequence). The CDR3 consists of 15 residues. The CDR3 DNA reads TGTGCCAGCAGCCCGTTTGCGAGCTCCTACAATGAGCAGTTCTTC. This encodes CASSPFASSYNEQFF.

The rearrangement links TRBV11-1 to TRBJ2-5; D not resolved. There are 12 residues in the CDR3. V was pared by 1 base and J by 7 bases, with 7 bases between. From germline, CDR1 is SGHAT and CDR2 FQDESV (reference sequence). CDR3 residues: CASSLEKRTQYF. The CDR3 DNA follows: TGTGCCAGCAGCTTAGAAAAAAGGACCCAGTACTTC.

The chain has TRBV5-6 and TRBJ1-6; D is unresolved. Trimming cost V 3 bases and J 7 bases, with 8 bases left between them. The CDR3 sequence is 13 residues long. Germline V gene lookup returns CDR1 SGHDT and CDR2 YYEEEE. DNA for the CDR3: TGTGCCAGCAGCTCGAAATCAAATTCACCCCTCCACTTT. Its translation is CASSSKSNSPLHF.

This chain connects TRBV29-1 to TRBJ2-1, with TRBD1 matching over 7 bases. This CDR3 contains 11 residues. CDR1 and CDR2 from the germline V gene are SQVTM and ANQGSEA. Losses at the gene ends were 7 bases for V and 6 bases for J; bases not matched to a gene: 3. In nucleotides, the CDR3 is TGCAGCGCCCGACAGGGCAATGAGCAGTTCTTC. Translation: CSARQGNEQFF.

The CDR3 reads CASSFNPAGTDTQYF. The CDR3 coding sequence is TGTGCCAGCAGCTTTAACCCCGCCGGCACAGATACGCAGTATTTT. V and J are TRBV7-2 and TRBJ2-3, with D unresolved. V was pared by 3 bases and J by 1 base, with 11 bases between. Germline V lookup: CDR1 SGHTA, CDR2 FQGNSA. The CDR3 sequence is 15 residues long.

The chain links TRBV11-1 to TRBJ1-5; possible D gene TRBD1, 5 bases. Trimming took 5 bases from V and 3 from J, leaving 11 bases between them. Looked up from germline, CDR1 is SGHAT and CDR2 is FQDESV (reference sequence). This CDR3 is built from 14 residues. The DNA for the CDR3 is TGTGCCAGCAGCGTTCAGGGTTTCAATCAGCCCCAGCATTTT. It translates to CASSVQGFNQPQHF.

This chain uses TRBV6-5 with TRBJ2-7; possibly TRBD1 or TRBD2 for D (5 bases each). Germline V CDR1 and CDR2: MNHEY, SVGAGI. The CDR3 is 13 amino acids. Trimming pared 4 bases from V and 2 bases from J, leaving 9 bases between. CDR3 amino acids: CASSWGKTYEQYF. CDR3 coding DNA: TGTGCCAGCAGTTGGGGGAAAACCTACGAGCAGTACTTC.

In DNA form, the CDR3 reads TGTGCCAGCAGCTTGACTGATACGCAGTATTTT. It is translated as CASSLTDTQYF. The rearrangement joins TRBV7-9 to TRBJ2-3; D is unresolved. V lost 3 bases to trimming and J lost 6 bases, with 4 bases between them. The CDR3 sequence is 11 residues long. Germline V gene lookup returns CDR1 SEHNR and CDR2 FQNEAQ (reference sequence).

The chain uses TRBV12-1 and TRBJ2-5. TRBV12-1 is classified as a pseudogene. The CDR3 is made up of 13 amino acids. CDR3 amino acids: CASSFVSATETSF. For the CDR3, the DNA is TGTGCCAGCAGCTTTGTATCCGCGACGGAGACCTCGTTC.

With regard to this clonotype: One junction end does not reproduce the germline sequence, and a read error may be involved. The DNA for the CDR3 is TGTGCCAGAAGTACTCGACAGAGCTCCTACGAGCAGTACTTC. Residues: CARSTRQSSYEQYF. This chain uses TRBV19 with TRBJ2-7, with TRBD1 as a possible D gene (5 bases). The CDR3 contains 14 residues. Germline CDR1 and CDR2: LNHDA and SQIVND (reference sequence).

The chain employs TRBV5-1 and TRBJ2-1; a possible D gene is TRBD2 (5 bases). Germline loops: CDR1 SGHRS, CDR2 YFSETQ. Trimming took off 2 bases at V and 8 bases at J, with 8 bases between the two ends. The CDR3 contains 12 residues. CDR3 protein: CASSFEGYEQFF. DNA of the CDR3: TGCGCCAGCAGCTTTGAGGGCTATGAGCAGTTCTTC. Combining the CDR3 with reference TRBV5-1 and TRBJ2-1 gives the whole variable domain KAGVTQTPRYLIKTRGQQVTLSCSPISGHRSVSWYQQTPGQGLQFLFEYFSETQRNKGNFPGRFSGRQFSNSRSEMNVSTLELGDSALYLCASSFEGYEQFFGPGTRLTVL.

The chain combines TRBV7-9 with TRBJ1-1; D uncertain. V was pared by 5 bases and J by 4 bases, with 14 bases between. The germline V gene has CDR1 SEHNR and CDR2 FQNEAQ (reference sequence). This CDR3 is 14 amino acids long. In nucleotides, the CDR3 is TGTGCCAGCAGCCTCCTCACGACTGGCACTGAAGCTTTCTTT. Translating gives CASSLLTTGTEAFF.

The J gene is TRBJ1-6, the V gene TRBV12-3 or TRBV12-4; the D is unclear. The CDR3 length is 16 residues. With 7 bases removed from V and 4 bases from J, the gap between germline ends came to 17 bases. CDR3 in amino acids: CASTSRGGRYNSPLHF. The CDR3 bases are TGTGCCAGCACCTCCCGAGGAGGCCGTTATAATTCACCCCTCCACTTT.

This chain uses TRBV29-1 with TRBJ1-1; no firm D call. The CDR3 runs 13 residues. Trimming cost V 7 bases and J 0 bases, with 12 bases left between them. The germline V gene encodes CDR1 SQVTM and CDR2 ANQGSEA. Written as DNA, the CDR3 is TGCAGCGCCGGATCACCAGTGAACACTGAAGCTTTCTTT. This encodes CSAGSPVNTEAFF.

As DNA, the CDR3 is TGTGCCAGCAGTTTAATTGGGTTGGGCCAGCCCCAGCATTTT. This codes for CASSLIGLGQPQHF. This sequence joins TRBV27 and TRBJ1-5; D is unresolved. The CDR3 is made up of 14 amino acids. V shed 2 bases and J shed 7 bases, with 12 bases lying between them. Germline lookup yields CDR1 MNHEY and CDR2 SMNVEV (reference sequence).

This clonotype was seen just once. The V call is TRBV20-1, the J call TRBJ2-7; D remains ambiguous. The CDR3 sequence is 13 residues long. Looked up from germline, CDR1 is DFQATT and CDR2 is SNEGSKA (reference sequence). The V end was cut by 0 bases, the J end by 6 bases, with 12 bases between. CDR3 sequence: CSARDLQSREQYF. The CDR3, as DNA: TGCAGTGCTAGAGATTTACAGTCGCGCGAGCAGTACTTC.

The J gene is TRBJ2-4, the V gene TRBV7-9, with TRBD2 as a possible D gene (6 bases). The germline CDR1 and CDR2 sequences are SEHNR and FQNEAQ (reference sequence). The CDR3 totals 17 residues. Trimming shortened V by 4 bases and J by 6 bases, and 22 bases separated the two germline ends. CDR3 nucleotide sequence: TGTGCCAGCAGCTCTGCTGGGGGAGGCGCTTTGGGAAACATTCAGTACTTC. Translated, it gives CASSSAGGGALGNIQYF.

The V and J genes are TRBV9 and TRBJ2-1; a possible D gene is TRBD2 (5 bases). Trimming removed 6 bases from V and 3 bases from J, with 19 bases in between. CDR1 is SGDLS, CDR2 YYNGEE, per germline. The CDR3 has 16 amino acids. Here the CDR3 DNA reads TGTGCCAGCAACTCCGTCCCCAGCGGCTACTACAATGAGCAGTTCTTC. This translates into CASNSVPSGYYNEQFF.